Listed here are 32 T cell receptor beta chains from one sample, sequenced in a study of blood T cell repertoires in COVID-19. The assay was immunoSEQ multiplex PCR, and TCRdb's table has in-frame clones only and misses some. The data contain roughly 140,000 clones, roughly 87% of them singletons. Material: peripheral blood. These receptors all come from a woman aged 60 to 75 with active or convalescent COVID-19.

V gene TRBV5-4 combines with J gene TRBJ2-5; perhaps TRBD1 as D (7 bases). This CDR3 is built from 16 residues. The ends were cut back, 3 bases at V and 5 bases at J, with 20 bases in the middle. Germline CDR1 SGHNT, CDR2 YYREEE (reference sequence). The CDR3 sequence is CASSYRQGGYSETQYF. CDR3 nucleotides: TGTGCCAGCAGCTACCGACAGGGAGGATATTCGGAGACCCAGTACTTC.

This sequence joins TRBV19 and TRBJ1-4; a possible D gene is TRBD1 (6 bases). This CDR3 contains 17 residues. The V gene's germline CDR1 is LNHDA and CDR2 SQIVND (reference sequence). With 6 bases removed from V and 0 bases from J, the gap between germline ends came to 17 bases. CDR3 sequence reads: CASSIGKRTATNEKLFF. Here the CDR3 DNA reads TGTGCCAGTAGCATTGGAAAAAGGACAGCAACTAATGAAAAACTGTTTTTT.

The chain employs TRBV19 and TRBJ1-5, with a possible D match to TRBD1 (5 bases). The CDR3 is made up of 15 amino acids. The V end was cut by 1 base, the J end by 5 bases, with 12 bases between. Germline V gene sequence: CDR1 LNHDA, CDR2 SQIVND (reference sequence). The CDR3 loop reads CASSIGGGTDQPQHF. CDR3 in DNA: TGTGCCAGTAGTATAGGGGGGGGAACGGATCAGCCCCAGCATTTT.

J is TRBJ2-3 and V is TRBV6-5; D is unclear. V was shortened by 0 bases and J by 1 base, with 11 bases between the two germline ends. The CDR3 extends over 16 amino acids. Germline CDR1 and CDR2: MNHEY and SVGAGI. Here the CDR3 DNA reads TGTGCCAGCAGTTACTCGAGGTCCGGCGGCACAGATACGCAGTATTTT. Protein sequence: CASSYSRSGGTDTQYF.

The CDR3: CASSTGTGNYNEQFF. The CDR3 DNA reads TGTGCCAGCAGCACCGGGACAGGGAACTACAATGAGCAGTTCTTC. This chain links TRBV7-2 with TRBJ2-1; 9 bases align to TRBD1. Germline V gene sequence: CDR1 SGHTA, CDR2 FQGNSA. Germline trimming cut 5 bases from V and 3 bases from J; bases unmatched to any gene: 5. This CDR3 is 15 amino acids long.

The chain carries TRBV11-2 and TRBJ1-4; 9 bases align to TRBD1. Germline assignment: CDR1 SGHAT and CDR2 FQNNGV. The CDR3 contains 13 residues. With V trimmed by 9 bases and J by 7 bases, 6 bases remained unmatched. The CDR3 loop is CASGWTGAEKLFF. The DNA for the CDR3 is TGTGCCAGTGGCTGGACAGGGGCTGAAAAACTGTTTTTT.

J is TRBJ1-2 and V is TRBV6-1; D remains ambiguous. CDR3 size: 16 residues. Trimming took off 2 bases at V and 7 bases at J, with 20 bases between the two ends. The germline V gene has CDR1 MNHNS and CDR2 SASEGT. CDR3 protein: CASSESRRDDWGGYTF. The CDR3, as DNA: TGTGCCAGCAGTGAAAGCCGTCGGGATGACTGGGGTGGCTACACCTTC.

The J gene is TRBJ2-7, the V gene TRBV7-2, with TRBD2 matching over 9 bases. Trimming at V came to 5 bases and at J to 6 bases, leaving 5 bases not matched to a gene. Germline V gene sequence: CDR1 SGHTA, CDR2 FQGNSA. CDR3 size: 13 residues. The CDR3 bases are TGTGCCAGCAGCATGGGACTAGCTGGCGAGCAGTACTTC. This encodes CASSMGLAGEQYF.

The V call is TRBV7-2, the J call TRBJ1-6; 8 bases agree with TRBD1. Germline loops: CDR1 SGHTA, CDR2 FQGNSA. The CDR3 has 15 amino acids. J gave up 8 bases and V 1 base, and 4 bases lay outside the gene matches. This chain's CDR3 is CASSLDRGRDSPLHF. In DNA form, the CDR3 reads TGTGCCAGCAGCTTAGACAGGGGGAGGGATTCACCCCTCCACTTT.

The chain joins TRBV19 to TRBJ2-5; 8 bases map to TRBD2. V was clipped by 3 bases and J by 4 bases; unmatched bases: 7. There are 15 residues in the CDR3. From germline, CDR1 is LNHDA and CDR2 SQIVND (reference sequence). The CDR3 DNA reads as TGTGCCAGTAGTATTGGCGGGGGGACCCTAGAGACCCAGTACTTC. This gives the protein CASSIGGGTLETQYF. Looking up the rest from reference TRBV19 and TRBJ2-5 gives the full variable domain: DGGITQSPKYLFRKEGQNVTLSCEQNLNHDAMYWYRQDPGQGLRLIYYSQIVNDFQKGDIAEGYSVSREKKESFPLTVTSAQKNPTAFYLCASSIGGGTLETQYFGPGTRLLVL.

In its sample, this clone was seen a few times. This chain uses TRBV7-2 with TRBJ2-5, with TRBD2 as a possible D gene (6 bases). CDR3 size: 14 residues. The germline V gene has CDR1 SGHTA and CDR2 FQGNSA. V lost 3 bases, J lost 2 bases, and 10 bases lay in between. The CDR3 coding sequence is TGTGCCAGCAGCTTTAGCGGTGGGCAAGAGACCCAGTACTTC. Translating it yields CASSFSGGQETQYF.

The chain is built from TRBV5-4 and TRBJ2-5, with a tentative D call TRBD2 (6 bases). CDR3 length: 16 residues. Germline CDR1 is SGHNT and CDR2 is YYREEE (reference sequence). V lost 3 bases to trimming and J lost 2 bases, with 17 bases between them. CDR3 sequence: CASSSGPGTSQETQYF. The CDR3 DNA reads as TGTGCCAGCAGCTCGGGACCCGGGACTTCTCAAGAGACCCAGTACTTC.

On this clone itself: This sample includes further DNA sequences coding for the same CDR3. The rearrangement uses TRBV5-1 and TRBJ1-1, with 11 bases aligning to TRBD1. V lost 3 bases and J lost 4; bases outside the gene matches: 2. CDR1 is SGHRS and CDR2 is YFSETQ in the germline V gene. CDR3 size: 14 residues. Here the CDR3 DNA reads TGCGCCAGCAGCTCCGGGACAGGGGGCACTGAAGCTTTCTTT. The encoded protein is CASSSGTGGTEAFF.

J is TRBJ1-1 and V is TRBV6-5; TRBD1 might be the D (6 bases). The ends were cut back, 8 bases at V and 6 bases at J, with 16 bases in the middle. Germline CDR1 MNHEY, CDR2 SVGAGI. The CDR3 contains 13 residues. The CDR3 region has the DNA TGTGCCAGCCTGGACAGAAATACCCCTGAAGCTTTCTTT. Translated, it gives CASLDRNTPEAFF.

V usage is TRBV7-2 and J usage is TRBJ2-7; 11 nucleotides match TRBD2. Looked up from germline, CDR1 is SGHTA and CDR2 is FQGNSA. The CDR3 length is 15 residues. J gave up 3 bases and V 4 bases, and 5 bases lay outside the gene matches. CDR3 in DNA: TGTGCCAGCAGCTCGACTAGCGGGGTTTTCTACGAGCAGTACTTC. Its protein product is CASSSTSGVFYEQYF.

The rearrangement joins TRBV27 to TRBJ1-2; 9 bases match TRBD1. The CDR3 runs 13 residues. In germline, CDR1 is MNHEY, CDR2 SMNVEV (reference sequence). Unmatched junction bases numbered 3, after V lost 2 bases and J lost 8 bases. The CDR3 sequence: CASSLGQGIGYTF. As DNA, the CDR3 is TGTGCCAGCAGTTTAGGACAGGGGATCGGCTACACCTTC.

This sequence joins TRBV10-3 and TRBJ2-7, with a tentative D call TRBD1 (6 bases). The CDR3 is made up of 12 amino acids. From germline, CDR1 is ENHRY and CDR2 SYGVKD. Trimming took off 6 bases at V and 5 bases at J, with 11 bases between the two ends. CDR3 sequence (DNA): TGTGCCATCAGCCAGGGGTCGAACGAGCAGTACTTC. It encodes CAISQGSNEQYF.

The chain uses TRBV25-1 and TRBJ1-4; 8 bases line up with TRBD1. CDR1 is MGHDK and CDR2 is SYGVNS in the germline V gene. The CDR3 is 15 residues long. Unmatched junction bases numbered 5, after V lost 2 bases and J lost 6 bases. The CDR3 coding sequence is TGTGCCAGCAGTGAAAGTGGGACAGGTCATGAAAAACTGTTTTTT. This codes for CASSESGTGHEKLFF.

This sequence joins TRBV3-1 (or the pseudogene TRBV3-2) and TRBJ1-6, with TRBD1 matching 7 bases. This CDR3 has 16 residues. Unmatched junction bases numbered 10, after V lost 5 bases and J lost 6 bases. Germline assignment: CDR1 LGHDT and CDR2 YNNKEL (reference sequence). CDR3 coding DNA: TGTGCCAGCAGCGCCCAATCCGGGACAGTTAATTCACCCCTCCACTTT. It codes for CASSAQSGTVNSPLHF.

The gene calls are TRBV18 and TRBJ2-3; D remains ambiguous. This CDR3 is 13 amino acids long. V gave up 4 bases and J gave up 1 base, with 6 bases separating them. Germline assignment: CDR1 KGHSH and CDR2 LQKENI. For the CDR3, the DNA is TGTGCCAGCTCACGAGGCCGCACAGATACGCAGTATTTT. Protein sequence: CASSRGRTDTQYF. The full variable domain, its missing parts supplied by reference TRBV18 and TRBJ2-3, is NAGVMQNPRHLVRRRGQEARLRCSPMKGHSHVYWYRQLPEEGLKFMVYLQKENIIDESGMPKERFSAEFPKEGPSILRIQQVVRGDSAAYFCASSRGRTDTQYFGPGTRLTVL.

The rearrangement uses TRBV19 and TRBJ2-7; 8 bases match TRBD1. Germline CDR1 and CDR2: LNHDA and SQIVND (reference sequence). CDR3 length equals 14 residues. The J segment lost 4 bases and the V segment lost 5 bases, leaving 7 bases of the junction unmatched. In DNA form, the CDR3 reads TGTGCCAGTAGTCCCTTGGACAGGGAATACGAGCAGTACTTC. The encoded protein is CASSPLDREYEQYF.

The chain has TRBV19 and TRBJ2-3, with D uncertain. The CDR3 runs to 12 residues. Germline lookup yields CDR1 LNHDA and CDR2 SQIVND (reference sequence). V was shortened by 0 bases and J by 6 bases, with 4 bases between the two germline ends. The CDR3 reads CASSIDRDTQYF. The CDR3 DNA reads TGTGCCAGTAGTATAGATCGGGATACGCAGTATTTT. The full variable domain, completed using reference TRBV19 and TRBJ2-3, is DGGITQSPKYLFRKEGQNVTLSCEQNLNHDAMYWYRQDPGQGLRLIYYSQIVNDFQKGDIAEGYSVSREKKESFPLTVTSAQKNPTAFYLCASSIDRDTQYFGPGTRLTVL.

The CDR3 region has the DNA TGTGCCAGCAGTCCGCAGGGGTACGGAAACACCATATATTTT. Protein product: CASSPQGYGNTIYF. V and J are TRBV11-2 and TRBJ1-3; TRBD1 might be the D (6 bases). The V end lost 6 bases, the J end lost 4 bases, and 13 bases lay between the germline ends. This CDR3 has 14 amino acids. CDR1 is SGHAT, CDR2 FQNNGV, per germline. Based on the CDR3 plus reference TRBV11-2 and TRBJ1-3, the full variable domain is EAGVAQSPRYKIIEKRQSVAFWCNPISGHATLYWYQQILGQGPKLLIQFQNNGVVDDSQLPKDRFSAERLKGVDSTLKIQPAKLEDSAVYLCASSPQGYGNTIYFGEGSWLTVV.

V gene TRBV7-2 combines with J gene TRBJ1-1, with no clear D. The CDR3 length is 14 residues. Trimming took off 5 bases at V and 4 bases at J, with 14 bases between the two ends. Germline-derived CDR1 and CDR2 are SGHTA and FQGNSA. Here the CDR3 DNA reads TGTGCCAGCAGCCTCCAGACTAGGGCCACTGAAGCTTTCTTT. Its translation is CASSLQTRATEAFF.

The chain recombines TRBV7-6 with TRBJ2-2, with D perhaps TRBD2 (5 bases). This CDR3 is built from 16 residues. The germline V gene encodes CDR1 SGHVS and CDR2 FNYEAQ. The germline V and J ends were trimmed by 4 bases and 2 bases, with 14 bases remaining between them. CDR3 amino acids: CASSSPWRSNTGELFF. The DNA for the CDR3 is TGTGCCAGCAGCTCCCCCTGGAGGTCCAACACCGGGGAGCTGTTTTTT.

Many counts were recorded for this clone. The rearrangement uses TRBV5-4 and TRBJ2-7; possible D gene TRBD1, 5 bases. Trimming removed 4 bases at V and 5 bases at J, with 13 bases between. CDR1 is SGHNT, CDR2 YYREEE, per germline (reference sequence). The CDR3 spans 13 residues. The DNA of the CDR3 is TGTGCCAGCAGCGAAAGCCTAGGGGACGAGCAGTACTTC. Its protein is CASSESLGDEQYF.

The gene calls are TRBV12-3 or TRBV12-4 and TRBJ1-4, with unresolved D. CDR3 length: 12 amino acids. V was trimmed by 6 bases and J by 7 bases, leaving 9 bases between them. CDR3 nucleotides: TGTGCCAGCAGCCTCCGGGGTGAAAAACTGTTTTTT. Encoded protein: CASSLRGEKLFF.

This sequence joins TRBV27 and TRBJ1-6; 10 bases are a match to TRBD1. The CDR3 contains 15 residues. V was pared by 1 base and J by 10 bases, with 4 bases of the junction left unmatched. CDR1 and CDR2 (germline): MNHEY, SMNVEV (reference sequence). The CDR3 region has the DNA TGTGCCAGCAGTTTATTCGTGACAGGGGGCTCACCCCTCCACTTT. Protein: CASSLFVTGGSPLHF.

This clone came up a few times. This chain links TRBV2 with TRBJ1-4; 7 bases match TRBD1. Trimming at V came to 8 bases and at J to 6 bases, leaving 3 bases not matched to a gene. The CDR3 runs 12 residues. Germline V gene sequence: CDR1 SNHLY, CDR2 FYNNEI. CDR3 region: CASAGTDEKLFF. The CDR3 DNA sequence: TGTGCCAGCGCTGGGACAGATGAAAAACTGTTTTTT.

J is TRBJ2-3 and V is TRBV7-2; 7 nucleotides line up with TRBD2. V dropped 5 bases and J dropped 11; count of bases not matched to a gene: 13. This CDR3 is built from 14 residues. From germline, CDR1 is SGHTA and CDR2 FQGNSA. Here the CDR3 reads CASSIYIRGGEQYF. Written as DNA, the CDR3 is TGTGCCAGCAGCATATATATCCGCGGGGGAGAGCAGTATTTT.

The table lists this clone with a count of one. The CDR3 is CASGLDSFYGYTF. The CDR3, as DNA: TGTGCTAGTGGTTTGGACAGTTTTTATGGCTACACCTTC. The V and J genes are TRBV12-5 and TRBJ1-2, with unresolved D. Trimming cost V 1 base and J 5 bases, with 8 bases left between them. Germline CDR1 LGHNT, CDR2 FRNRAP. CDR3 size: 13 residues.

This chain connects TRBV2 to TRBJ1-3; D unclear. Germline loops: CDR1 SNHLY, CDR2 FYNNEI. The CDR3 runs 12 residues. V gave up 10 bases and J gave up 4 bases, with 11 bases separating them. The CDR3 sequence is CATRREGNTIYF. The CDR3 DNA follows: TGTGCCACTCGACGGGAAGGAAACACCATATATTTT.